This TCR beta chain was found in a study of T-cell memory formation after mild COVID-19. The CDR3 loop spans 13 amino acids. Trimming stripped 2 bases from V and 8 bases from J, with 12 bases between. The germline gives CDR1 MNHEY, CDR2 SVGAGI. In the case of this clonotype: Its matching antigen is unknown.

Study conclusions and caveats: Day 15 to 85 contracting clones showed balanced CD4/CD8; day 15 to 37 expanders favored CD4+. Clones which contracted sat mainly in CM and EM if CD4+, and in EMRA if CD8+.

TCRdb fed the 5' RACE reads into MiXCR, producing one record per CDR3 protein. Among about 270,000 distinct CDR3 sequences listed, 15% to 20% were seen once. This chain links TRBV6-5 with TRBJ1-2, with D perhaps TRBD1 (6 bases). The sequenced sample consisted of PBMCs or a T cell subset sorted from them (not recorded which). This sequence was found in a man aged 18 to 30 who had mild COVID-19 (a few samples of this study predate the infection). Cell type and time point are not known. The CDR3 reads CASSYDTGTGYTF. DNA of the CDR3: TGTGCCAGCAGTTACGACACAGGGACCGGCTACACCTTC.